The next 21 T cell receptor beta chains were all read from a single sample in a study of blood T cell repertoires in COVID-19. Clones were read by immunoSEQ multiplex PCR, and TCRdb kept only the in-frame ones, dropping some. The sample lists about 400,000 clones, roughly 87% occurring once. Sequencing input: PBMCs or T cells enriched from blood (not recorded which). These receptors all stem from a woman between 25 and 40 years old who had recovered from COVID-19.

This clone was counted a few times. The V call is TRBV9, the J call TRBJ1-1; D unclear. Trimming took 0 bases from V and 0 from J, leaving 6 bases between them. The CDR3 totals 14 residues. In germline, CDR1 is SGDLS, CDR2 YYNGEE. CDR3 in amino acids: CASSVGNMNTEAFF. The DNA for the CDR3 is TGTGCCAGCAGCGTAGGCAACATGAACACTGAAGCTTTCTTT. Variable domain in full (rest from reference TRBV9 and TRBJ1-1): DSGVTQTPKHLITATGQRVTLRCSPRSGDLSVYWYQQSLDQGLQFLIQYYNGEERAKGNILERFSAQQFPDLHSELNLSSLELGDSALYFCASSVGNMNTEAFFGQGTRLTVV.

The V call is TRBV11-2, the J call TRBJ2-2, with 9 bases matching TRBD2. The CDR3 covers 17 residues. V was clipped by 5 bases and J by 5 bases; unmatched bases: 12. Germline V gives CDR1 SGHAT, CDR2 FQNNGV. The CDR3 region has the DNA TGTGCCAGCAGCACGGGGACTAGCAGCGGCTATACCGGGGAGCTGTTTTTT. Translating it yields CASSTGTSSGYTGELFF.

The chain carries TRBV5-1 and TRBJ2-7; no reliable D call. The CDR3 is 13 residues long. The V gene lost 0 bases and the J gene lost 2 bases, with 6 bases spanning the gap. The germline CDR1 and CDR2 sequences are SGHRS and YFSETQ. The CDR3 loop is CASSLEQAYEQYF. The CDR3 DNA is TGCGCCAGCAGCTTGGAGCAAGCCTACGAGCAGTACTTC.

Turning to this clone: Other DNA sequences in this sample translate to the same CDR3. This chain joins TRBV5-1 and TRBJ1-1; no clear D. The CDR3 length is 13 residues. In germline, CDR1 is SGHRS, CDR2 YFSETQ. V was shortened by 4 bases and J by 3 bases, with 10 bases between the two germline ends. The CDR3 DNA reads TGCGCCAGCAGCCTAAAACGGGACACTGAAGCTTTCTTT. Protein: CASSLKRDTEAFF.

This chain uses TRBV6-5 with TRBJ1-3; D gene ambiguous. CDR3 size: 14 residues. Germline values: CDR1 MNHEY, CDR2 SVGAGI. The V gene lost 7 bases and the J gene lost 3 bases, with 13 bases spanning the gap. The CDR3 DNA follows: TGTGCCAGCACGACGGGAGCTGGTGGAAACACCATATATTTT. Amino acid sequence: CASTTGAGGNTIYF.

The chain recombines TRBV7-8 with TRBJ1-1; the D is unclear. Germline V CDR1 and CDR2: SGHVS, FQNEAQ. V lost 1 base, J lost 3 bases, and 12 bases lay in between. The CDR3 length is 15 residues. The CDR3 DNA sequence: TGTGCCAGCAGCTTAGGGGCCCCCCTGCACACTGAAGCTTTCTTT. Protein product: CASSLGAPLHTEAFF.

V is TRBV15 and J is TRBJ1-6; D may be TRBD1 (5 bases). Deletions cut 1 base from V and 9 bases from J, with 13 bases between. Germline CDR1 LNHNV, CDR2 YYDKDF (reference sequence). CDR3 length equals 15 residues. This chain's CDR3 is CATSRAEGLGSPLHF. In DNA, the CDR3 is TGTGCCACCAGCAGAGCTGAGGGACTTGGTTCACCCCTCCACTTT.

This chain joins TRBV5-6 and TRBJ2-7, with D tentatively TRBD2 (6 bases). The CDR3 loop spans 13 amino acids. Deletions cut 3 bases from V and 5 bases from J, with 12 bases between. Germline V CDR1 and CDR2: SGHDT, YYEEEE. The CDR3 DNA sequence: TGTGCCAGCAGCTGGGACTTGGGGAACGAGCAGTACTTC. Its translation is CASSWDLGNEQYF. Using reference TRBV5-6 and TRBJ2-7 for the parts outside the CDR3, the full variable domain is DAGVTQSPTHLIKTRGQQVTLRCSPKSGHDTVSWYQQALGQGPQFIFQYYEEEERQRGNFPDRFSGHQFPNYSSELNVNALLLGDSALYLCASSWDLGNEQYFGPGTRLTVT.

V usage is TRBV11-2 and J usage is TRBJ2-7, with D unclear. V was clipped by 3 bases and J by 4 bases, with 10 bases between them. Germline lookup yields CDR1 SGHAT and CDR2 FQNNGV. The CDR3 is 13 residues long. CDR3 amino acids: CASSFGLWYEQYF. Here the CDR3 DNA reads TGTGCCAGCAGCTTCGGTCTGTGGTACGAGCAGTACTTC. Based on the CDR3 plus reference TRBV11-2 and TRBJ2-7, the full variable domain is EAGVAQSPRYKIIEKRQSVAFWCNPISGHATLYWYQQILGQGPKLLIQFQNNGVVDDSQLPKDRFSAERLKGVDSTLKIQPAKLEDSAVYLCASSFGLWYEQYFGPGTRLTVT.

V is TRBV28 and J is TRBJ1-6; 7 nucleotides line up with TRBD1. From germline, CDR1 is MDHEN and CDR2 SYDVKM. CDR3 length: 15 residues. V lost 2 bases and J lost 10; bases outside the gene matches: 8. In DNA, the CDR3 is TGTGCCAGCAGTTTAAGGAGGGGGCTACAGTCACCCCTCCACTTT. The encoded protein is CASSLRRGLQSPLHF.

The chain couples TRBV29-1 to TRBJ2-1, with 7 bases aligning to TRBD1. J was trimmed by 12 bases and V by 4 bases; bases with no gene match: 3. In germline, CDR1 is SQVTM, CDR2 ANQGSEA. This CDR3 spans 10 amino acids. CDR3 bases: TGCAGCGTTGCTCGGGACAGGCAGTTCTTC. Translated: CSVARDRQFF.

The chain uses TRBV19 and TRBJ1-2; a possible D gene is TRBD1 (6 bases). Germline V gives CDR1 LNHDA, CDR2 SQIVND (reference sequence). The CDR3 is made up of 13 amino acids. Trimming stripped 5 bases from V and 4 bases from J, with 11 bases between. The CDR3 DNA sequence: TGTGCCAGTAGTGTGACAGGTATCTATGGCTACACCTTC. It encodes CASSVTGIYGYTF. Full variable domain (outside the CDR3, taken from reference TRBV19 and TRBJ1-2): DGGITQSPKYLFRKEGQNVTLSCEQNLNHDAMYWYRQDPGQGLRLIYYSQIVNDFQKGDIAEGYSVSREKKESFPLTVTSAQKNPTAFYLCASSVTGIYGYTFGSGTRLTVV.

The chain carries TRBV3-1 (or the pseudogene TRBV3-2) and TRBJ1-5; no definite D call. This CDR3 has 15 amino acids. CDR1 and CDR2 (germline): LGHDT, YNNKEL (reference sequence). The V end was cut by 0 bases, the J end by 2 bases, with 8 bases between. CDR3 nucleotide sequence: TGTGCCAGCAGCCAAGAACATAGCGGCAATCAGCCCCAGCATTTT. It is translated as CASSQEHSGNQPQHF.

V and J are TRBV14 and TRBJ2-5; maybe TRBD1 (5 bases). The ends were cut back, 4 bases at V and 2 bases at J, with 11 bases in the middle. The CDR3 totals 14 residues. The germline V gene has CDR1 SGHDN and CDR2 FVKESK. This chain's CDR3 is CASSRRAGQETQYF. Written as DNA, the CDR3 is TGTGCCAGCAGCCGCAGGGCCGGACAAGAGACCCAGTACTTC.

This rearrangement joins TRBV14 to TRBJ2-2; TRBD2 aligns across 13 bases. J lost 5 bases, V lost 5 bases, and 2 bases had no gene match. The CDR3 sequence is 15 residues long. Germline assignment: CDR1 SGHDN and CDR2 FVKESK. DNA for the CDR3: TGTGCCAGCAGCGGGACTAGCGGGAAGACCGGGGAGCTGTTTTTT. Translating gives CASSGTSGKTGELFF.

In this sample, this clone turned up a few times. The V call is TRBV28, the J call TRBJ1-1, with a weak D call TRBD1 (5 bases). This CDR3 has 11 residues. The ends were cut back, 3 bases at V and 11 bases at J, with 10 bases in the middle. Germline CDR1 is MDHEN and CDR2 is SYDVKM. The CDR3 DNA reads as TGTGCCAGCAGTTTCTCAGGGTCCGCTTTCTTT. Translation: CASSFSGSAFF.

V and J are TRBV12-3 or TRBV12-4 and TRBJ2-1, with D perhaps TRBD2 (6 bases). V shed 7 bases and J shed 5 bases, with 9 bases lying between them. The CDR3 spans 12 residues. CDR3 region: CASTSANNEQFF. The CDR3, as DNA: TGTGCCAGCACTAGCGCGAACAATGAGCAGTTCTTC.

The chain joins TRBV19 to TRBJ1-5; possibly TRBD1 for D (5 bases). CDR3 length: 14 amino acids. Germline V gives CDR1 LNHDA, CDR2 SQIVND (reference sequence). The V end was cut by 1 base, the J end by 7 bases, with 11 bases between. In DNA, the CDR3 is TGTGCCAGTAGTATAGTGACGGGGGAACAGCCCCAGCATTTT. Protein sequence: CASSIVTGEQPQHF.

V is TRBV7-2 and J is TRBJ2-1; 7 nucleotides align to TRBD2. CDR3 length: 16 amino acids. Unmatched junction bases numbered 7, after V lost 2 bases and J lost 3 bases. Germline V gene lookup returns CDR1 SGHTA and CDR2 FQGNSA. This CDR3 reads CASSLSQRGLYNEQFF. CDR3 DNA sequence: TGTGCCAGCAGCTTATCCCAGCGGGGCCTCTACAATGAGCAGTTCTTC.

The chain recombines TRBV19 with TRBJ2-6, with 9 bases lining up with TRBD1. CDR1 is LNHDA, CDR2 SQIVND, per germline (reference sequence). The CDR3 is 16 residues long. The V segment lost 4 bases and the J segment 2 bases; nucleotides outside the gene matches: 3. In DNA form, the CDR3 reads TGTGCCAGTAGTACACAGGGGGCGACTGGGGCCAACGTCCTGACTTTC. Translated: CASSTQGATGANVLTF.

The chain employs TRBV18 and TRBJ1-2; D might be TRBD1 (5 bases). Germline CDR1 and CDR2: KGHSH and LQKENI. V lost 4 bases, J lost 2 bases, and 17 bases lay in between. The CDR3 sequence is 16 residues long. CDR3 bases: TGTGCCAGCTCACTTACGGCACCGGACACGAACTATGGCTACACCTTC. Translating it yields CASSLTAPDTNYGYTF.